One sample yielded the 17 T cell receptor beta chains listed below, sequenced in a study of T cell responses to AZD1222 COVID-19 vaccine listed by TCRdb under 2021. The sample's time point, from its label and the paper: baseline before first vaccination. Library preparation was by the immunoSEQ multiplex PCR assay. TCRdb took this table from immuneACCESS and kept in-frame rearrangements with V and J called. Such tables lack part of the clones; where checked against another copy, unresolved V genes explain under half of the gap, and the rest is unexplained. This sample holds some 130,000 clones; 90% were observed only once. The ten largest clones capture 6.9% of the sample. The sample was peripheral blood, taken on day 0 of AZD1222 vaccination. Receptors were obtained from an adult in good health.

The CDR3 DNA follows: TGTGCCAGCAGCTTAGTTGACAGGGACCAAGAGACCCAGTACTTC. Its protein product is CASSLVDRDQETQYF. The J gene is TRBJ2-5, the V gene TRBV11-2; 7 bases line up with TRBD1. V was clipped by 1 base and J by 0 bases; unmatched bases: 2. The CDR3 covers 15 residues. Germline CDR1 SGHAT, CDR2 FQNNGV. Full variable domain (outside the CDR3, taken from reference TRBV11-2 and TRBJ2-5): EAGVAQSPRYKIIEKRQSVAFWCNPISGHATLYWYQQILGQGPKLLIQFQNNGVVDDSQLPKDRFSAERLKGVDSTLKIQPAKLEDSAVYLCASSLVDRDQETQYFGPGTRLLVL.

This clone was observed a single time. The chain carries TRBV5-1 and TRBJ1-2, with a weak D call TRBD1 (6 bases). There are 15 residues in the CDR3. Germline V lookup: CDR1 SGHRS, CDR2 YFSETQ. Between the trimmed V and J ends, which lost 0 bases and 2 bases, there was a span of 11 bases. This CDR3 is CASSLDTGQNYGYTF. In nucleotides, the CDR3 is TGCGCCAGCAGCTTGGATACAGGGCAAAACTATGGCTACACCTTC.

This rearrangement joins TRBV23-1 to TRBJ1-3; no firm D call. Being an ORF, TRBV23-1 has a function that is uncertain. CDR3 size: 15 residues. V lost 0 bases and J lost 1, with 7 bases in between. The CDR3, as DNA: TGCGCCAGCAGTCAATCGGGCGTTTCTGGAAACACCATATATTTT. Translation gives CASSQSGVSGNTIYF.

V gene TRBV4-3 combines with J gene TRBJ1-5, with TRBD1 identical over 7 bases. This CDR3 has 16 residues. After removal of 0 bases from V and 5 bases from J, the junction contained 7 bases not matched to a gene. Germline loops: CDR1 LGHNA, CDR2 YSLEER. The CDR3 sequence is CASSQEGGRGYQPQHF. In DNA form, the CDR3 reads TGCGCCAGCAGCCAAGAAGGGGGCAGGGGGTATCAGCCCCAGCATTTT.

The chain is built from TRBV6-2 or TRBV6-3 and TRBJ2-4; D call uncertain. The length of the CDR3 is 14 residues. Trimming left V 4 bases short and J 0 bases short, with 7 bases between. Looked up from germline, CDR1 is MNHEY and CDR2 is SVGEGT. CDR3 region: CASSSVLAKNIQYF. CDR3 DNA sequence: TGTGCCAGCAGTTCTGTGCTAGCCAAAAACATTCAGTACTTC.

This rearrangement joins TRBV28 to TRBJ2-7, with D possibly being TRBD1 (6 bases). From germline, CDR1 is MDHEN and CDR2 SYDVKM. CDR3 length: 15 residues. Deletions cut 7 bases from V and 0 bases from J, with 16 bases between. CDR3 nucleotides: TGTGCCAGCACCGAGGTCGGGACACTCTCCTACGAGCAGTACTTC. Protein: CASTEVGTLSYEQYF.

V gene TRBV11-3 combines with J gene TRBJ2-1, with D possibly being TRBD1 or TRBD2 (5 bases each). V was cut by 2 bases and J by 3 bases, with 8 bases left in between. CDR3 size: 14 residues. Germline CDR1 SGHNT, CDR2 YENEEA. The CDR3 DNA follows: TGTGCCAGCAGCTTACGGGGCCTCTACAATGAGCAGTTCTTC. This gives the protein CASSLRGLYNEQFF. Complete variable domain (other parts from reference TRBV11-3 and TRBJ2-1): EAGVVQSPRYKIIEKKQPVAFWCNPISGHNTLYWYLQNLGQGPELLIRYENEEAVDDSQLPKDRFSAERLKGVDSTLKIQPAELGDSAVYLCASSLRGLYNEQFFGPGTRLTVL.

The chain joins TRBV3-1 (or the pseudogene TRBV3-2) to TRBJ1-2; TRBD1 matches at 8 bases. Trimming cost V 1 base and J 2 bases; bases outside gene matches: 6. Germline CDR1 reads LGHDT; CDR2 reads YNNKEL (reference sequence). This CDR3 region has 16 residues. CDR3 sequence: CASSQVPGQANYGYTF. In nucleotides, the CDR3 is TGTGCCAGCAGCCAAGTCCCGGGACAGGCCAACTATGGCTACACCTTC.

CDR3 nucleotides: TGTGCCAGCAGCTTAGGGCGGGGGGTTTACAATGAGCAGTTCTTC. It codes for CASSLGRGVYNEQFF. The rearrangement uses TRBV5-6 and TRBJ2-1; TRBD2 aligns across 8 bases. CDR1 is SGHDT and CDR2 is YYEEEE in the germline V gene. V trimming: 2 bases; J trimming: 4 bases; junction bases outside the gene matches: 5. The CDR3 runs 15 residues.

The J gene is TRBJ1-5, the V gene TRBV28; no clear D gene. The CDR3 loop spans 12 amino acids. Trimming cost V 5 bases and J 4 bases, with 6 bases left between them. Germline V gene lookup returns CDR1 MDHEN and CDR2 SYDVKM. CDR3: CASSTQNQPQHF. The DNA for the CDR3 is TGTGCCAGCAGTACTCAGAATCAGCCCCAGCATTTT.

V is TRBV12-3 or TRBV12-4 and J is TRBJ2-5, with unresolved D. V gave up 5 bases and J gave up 1 base, with 8 bases separating them. The CDR3 has 13 amino acids. CDR3 nucleotides: TGTGCCAGCAGTCCAAGTACCCAAGAGACCCAGTACTTC. Protein sequence: CASSPSTQETQYF.

The chain couples TRBV4-3 to TRBJ2-1; TRBD1 agrees at 9 bases. Trimming at V came to 8 bases and at J to 7 bases, leaving 15 bases not matched to a gene. Germline V CDR1 and CDR2: LGHNA, YSLEER. The CDR3 spans 16 residues. CDR3 sequence reads: CASSNPGTGQVNEQFF. The CDR3 DNA is TGCGCCAGCTCGAACCCCGGGACAGGGCAAGTGAATGAGCAGTTCTTC.

V gene TRBV28 combines with J gene TRBJ1-1; D gene uncertain. This CDR3 region has 16 residues. Per the germline V gene, CDR1 is MDHEN and CDR2 is SYDVKM. V was clipped by 7 bases and J by 0 bases, with 18 bases between them. The CDR3 DNA reads TGTGCCAGCAACTCGCCGAGGGAGCACATGAACACTGAAGCTTTCTTT. Its translation: CASNSPREHMNTEAFF.

The gene calls are TRBV29-1 and TRBJ1-2, with unresolved D. The CDR3 consists of 13 residues. Trimming left V 8 bases short and J 4 bases short, with 17 bases between. CDR1 and CDR2 from the germline V gene are SQVTM and ANQGSEA. The CDR3 is CSSAADPGYGYTF. The CDR3 nucleotides are TGCAGCTCGGCAGCCGATCCCGGCTATGGCTACACCTTC.

The chain recombines TRBV7-2 with TRBJ2-7, with 10 bases identical to TRBD1. Germline-derived CDR1 and CDR2 are SGHTA and FQGNSA. Trimming cost V 3 bases and J 3 bases; bases outside gene matches: 5. CDR3 length equals 15 residues. In DNA form, the CDR3 reads TGTGCCAGCAGCTTTTCGGGACAGGGGTACTACGAGCAGTACTTC. Its protein is CASSFSGQGYYEQYF.

The chain carries TRBV3-1 (or the pseudogene TRBV3-2) and TRBJ2-5, with D perhaps TRBD1 (6 bases). This CDR3 comprises 14 residues. V shed 4 bases and J shed 4 bases, with 13 bases lying between them. CDR1 and CDR2 (germline): LGHDT, YNNKEL (reference sequence). The CDR3 here is CASSLQGSGETQYF. CDR3 sequence (DNA): TGTGCCAGCAGCCTACAGGGCTCGGGAGAGACCCAGTACTTC.

In nucleotides, the CDR3 is TGTGCCAGCAGCTTAGTACCCCCACAGGGGGGCTATGGCTACACCTTC. This sequence encodes CASSLVPPQGGYGYTF. The chain couples TRBV7-2 to TRBJ1-2; TRBD1 agrees at 8 bases. The CDR3 runs to 16 residues. V lost 1 base to trimming and J lost 4 bases; unmatched junction nucleotides: 8. The germline V gene encodes CDR1 SGHTA and CDR2 FQGNSA.